These 8 T cell receptor beta chains were all obtained from the same sample, sequenced in a study of blood T cell repertoires in COVID-19. Using immunoSEQ multiplex PCR, the repertoire was profiled, and TCRdb retains in-frame clones only, with some absent. The sample includes under 170,000 clones, about 80% of them seen just once. What was sequenced was peripheral blood. These receptors were obtained from an older man with acute or convalescent COVID-19.

A remark on this clone: At one of its ends the junction is not consistent with the germline gene, which may arise from a read error. The genes are TRBV7-7 and TRBJ2-5; 11 bases agree with TRBD1. The CDR3 loop spans 15 amino acids. Germline lookup yields CDR1 SSHAT and CDR2 FNYEAQ (reference sequence). DNA for the CDR3: TGTGCTAGCAGCTTTACGGGGACAGGGGGAGAGACCCAGTACTTC. It codes for CASSFTGTGGETQYF.

V usage is TRBV27 and J usage is TRBJ1-1, with a possible D match to TRBD1 (5 bases). The CDR3 runs to 13 residues. The V end was cut by 5 bases, the J end by 4 bases, with 11 bases between. The germline V gene encodes CDR1 MNHEY and CDR2 SMNVEV (reference sequence). This CDR3 is CASSQTAGTEAFF. CDR3 DNA: TGTGCCAGCAGTCAGACAGCGGGCACTGAAGCTTTCTTT.

The V gene is TRBV6-4, the J gene TRBJ2-2; 9 bases agree with TRBD1. The germline gives CDR1 MRHNA, CDR2 SNTAGT. The V gene end was trimmed by 6 bases and the J gene end by 5 bases; junction bases not matched to a gene: 10. The CDR3 consists of 16 residues. The CDR3 here is CASRPQPGQGTGELFF. For the CDR3, the DNA is TGTGCCAGCAGACCCCAGCCGGGACAGGGAACCGGGGAGCTGTTTTTT.

This chain's CDR3 is CASSRTMMNTEAFF. Written as DNA, the CDR3 is TGTGCCAGCAGCCGTACTATGATGAACACTGAAGCTTTCTTT. This chain uses TRBV9 with TRBJ1-1, with D unclear. Germline CDR1 is SGDLS and CDR2 is YYNGEE. V was shortened by 4 bases and J by 0 bases, with 10 bases between the two germline ends. This CDR3 contains 14 residues.

The V and J genes are TRBV6-6 and TRBJ2-2, with D possibly matching TRBD1 (6 bases). CDR1 is MNHNY and CDR2 is SVGAGI in the germline V gene (reference sequence). V lost 2 bases to trimming and J lost 6 bases, with 7 bases between them. This CDR3 has 13 amino acids. CDR3 nucleotides: TGTGCCAGCAGTTACGAGGGGGCCGGGGAGCTGTTTTTT. It translates to CASSYEGAGELFF.

The chain couples TRBV12-5 to TRBJ2-2; D is unresolved. The CDR3 runs to 11 residues. Per the germline V gene, CDR1 is LGHNT and CDR2 is FRNRAP. The V gene lost 1 base and the J gene lost 9 bases, with 3 bases spanning the gap. CDR3 in amino acids: CASGLGRELFF. CDR3 DNA: TGTGCTAGTGGTTTGGGGCGGGAGCTGTTTTTT.

This clone was detected only a few times. The J gene is TRBJ1-1, the V gene TRBV29-1, with 8 bases that match TRBD1. The V and J ends lost 4 bases and 8 bases, in that order; junction bases with no gene match: 9. Germline V lookup: CDR1 SQVTM, CDR2 ANQGSEA. The CDR3 runs 13 residues. CDR3 amino acids: CSVVGQGAPEAFF. The DNA for the CDR3 is TGCAGCGTTGTTGGGCAGGGGGCTCCGGAAGCTTTCTTT.

V is TRBV18 and J is TRBJ2-7, with D possibly TRBD1 on 5 matching bases. Trimming removed 3 bases from V and 6 bases from J, with 9 bases in between. The CDR3 runs 12 residues. The V gene's germline CDR1 is KGHSH and CDR2 LQKENI. CDR3 in amino acids: CASSPRDSEQYF. For the CDR3, the DNA is TGTGCCAGCTCACCCAGGGATTCCGAGCAGTACTTC. Looking up the rest from reference TRBV18 and TRBJ2-7 gives the full variable domain: NAGVMQNPRHLVRRRGQEARLRCSPMKGHSHVYWYRQLPEEGLKFMVYLQKENIIDESGMPKERFSAEFPKEGPSILRIQQVVRGDSAAYFCASSPRDSEQYFGPGTRLTVT.